This TCR beta chain is drawn from a study of patients and donors after allogeneic stem cell transplantation. CDR1 and CDR2 (germline): SNHLY, FYNNEI. This CDR3 has 12 amino acids. The V end lost 6 bases, the J end lost 5 bases, and 8 bases lay between the germline ends. MiXCR, applied by TCRdb to the RT-PCR reads, yields one record per CDR3 protein. The sample lists over 350,000 distinct CDR3 sequences; approximately 16% were seen once. The sequencing sample was made of blood, either unsorted or a sorted T cell fraction (not recorded which). The V call is TRBV2, the J call TRBJ2-1; D is unresolved. This TCR was recovered from a human donor who was either an allogeneic HSCT recipient or a stem cell or donor lymphocyte infusion donor (not recorded which). It is not recorded whose cells these are; they may come from a transplant donor. In DNA, the CDR3 is TGTGCCAGCAGACGGAGAGACAATGAGCAGTTCTTC. Its protein product is CASRRRDNEQFF.